Listed below are T cell receptor beta chains from one sample, sequenced in a study of T cells after yellow fever vaccination. TCRdb fed the 5' RACE reads into MiXCR, producing one record per CDR3 protein. The table shows a few hundred thousand distinct CDR3 sequences, with 3.6% occurring only once. Specimen: PBMCs, collected on the day of the yellow fever booster vaccination. The receptors were sampled from a man aged 18 to 30 who received the YFV17D yellow fever vaccine. Each CDR3 is given with its conserved first and last residue. A D gene is named only where the DNA matches it firmly. A clone size is listed for some rows: how often the clone was seen (once, few, many), or a class if it is expanded.

j_call | v_call | d_call | clone_size | cdr3_aa | cdr3_nt
TRBJ2-3 | TRBV5-1 | TRBD1 | few | CASSSVLPGQGDTDTQYF | TGCGCCAGCAGCTCCGTCCTCCCGGGACAGGGAGACACAGATACGCAGTATTTT
TRBJ2-4 | TRBV28 | TRBD2 | many | CASSFRLAGGPKNIQYF | TGTGCCAGCAGCTTTCGACTAGCGGGGGGGCCCAAAAACATTCAGTACTTC
TRBJ1-1 | TRBV30 | . | few | CAWTRTVMNTEAFF | TGTGCCTGGACTAGGACAGTCATGAACACTGAAGCTTTCTTT
TRBJ1-1 | TRBV7-2 | TRBD1 | . | CASSLAQGVTEAFF | TGTGCCAGCAGCTTAGCACAGGGGGTGACTGAAGCTTTCTTT
TRBJ2-1 | TRBV5-4 | . | many | CASKAVGDISRGNEQFF | TGTGCCAGCAAGGCTGTAGGAGATATTTCCAGGGGCAATGAGCAGTTCTTC
TRBJ2-3 | TRBV21-1 | . | many | CASSKGQGSTQYF | TGTGCCAGCAGCAAAGGCCAGGGGAGTACGCAGTATTTT
TRBJ2-1 | TRBV7-8 | . | many | CASSTRLGRQFF | TGTGCCAGCAGCACCCGACTAGGAAGGCAGTTCTTC
TRBJ2-2 | TRBV5-4 | . | . | CASSKGGGVNTGELFF | TGTGCCAGCAGCAAGGGGGGCGGGGTCAACACCGGGGAGCTGTTTTTT
TRBJ2-7 | TRBV5-1 | . | many | CASSLAEGYEQYF | TGCGCCAGCAGCTTGGCCGAAGGATACGAGCAGTACTTC
TRBJ2-5 | TRBV5-1 | TRBD2 | many | CASSHGLAGEETQYF | TGCGCCAGCAGCCACGGACTAGCGGGGGAGGAGACCCAGTACTTC
TRBJ1-2 | TRBV11-2 | . | few | CASSTRGSAYGYTF | TGTGCCAGCAGTACCAGGGGATCGGCCTATGGCTACACCTTC